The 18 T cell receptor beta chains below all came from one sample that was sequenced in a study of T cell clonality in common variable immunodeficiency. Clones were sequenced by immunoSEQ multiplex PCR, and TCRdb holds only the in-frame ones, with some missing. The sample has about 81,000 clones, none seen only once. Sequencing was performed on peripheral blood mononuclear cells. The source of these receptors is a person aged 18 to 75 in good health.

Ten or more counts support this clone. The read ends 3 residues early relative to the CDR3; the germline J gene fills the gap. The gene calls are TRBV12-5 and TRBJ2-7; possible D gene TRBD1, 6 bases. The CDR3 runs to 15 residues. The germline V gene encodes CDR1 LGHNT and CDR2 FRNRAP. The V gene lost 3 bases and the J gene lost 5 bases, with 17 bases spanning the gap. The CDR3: CASGFGSRGKDEQYF. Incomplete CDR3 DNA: TGTGCTAGTGGTTTTGGCAGCAGGGGAAAGGACGAG.

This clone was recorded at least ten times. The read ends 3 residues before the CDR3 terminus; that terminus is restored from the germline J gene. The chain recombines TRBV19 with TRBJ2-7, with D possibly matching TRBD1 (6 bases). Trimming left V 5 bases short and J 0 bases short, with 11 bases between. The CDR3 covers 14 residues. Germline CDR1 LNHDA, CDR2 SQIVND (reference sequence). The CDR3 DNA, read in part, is TGTGCCAGTAGTCTGACAGGACTCTCCTACGAG. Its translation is CASSLTGLSYE. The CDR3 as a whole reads CASSLTGLSYEQYF.

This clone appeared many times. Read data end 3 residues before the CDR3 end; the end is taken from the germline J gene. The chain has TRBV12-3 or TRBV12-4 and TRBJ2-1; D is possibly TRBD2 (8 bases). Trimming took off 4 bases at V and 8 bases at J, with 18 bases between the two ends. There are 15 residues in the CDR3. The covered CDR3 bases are TGTGCCAGCAGTTCCTTGGGACTAGGGGGCCATGAG. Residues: CASSSLGLGGHE. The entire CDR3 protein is CASSSLGLGGHEQFF.

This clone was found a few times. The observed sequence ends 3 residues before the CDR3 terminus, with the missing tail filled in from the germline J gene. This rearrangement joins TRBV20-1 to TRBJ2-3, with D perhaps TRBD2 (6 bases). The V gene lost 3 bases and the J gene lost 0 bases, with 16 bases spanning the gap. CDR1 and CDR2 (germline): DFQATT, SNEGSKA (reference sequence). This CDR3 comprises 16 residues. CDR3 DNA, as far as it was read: TGCAGTGCTAGTGGGGCGCGGGGTACTAGCACAGATACG. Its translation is CSASGARGTSTDT. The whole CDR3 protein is CSASGARGTSTDTQYF.

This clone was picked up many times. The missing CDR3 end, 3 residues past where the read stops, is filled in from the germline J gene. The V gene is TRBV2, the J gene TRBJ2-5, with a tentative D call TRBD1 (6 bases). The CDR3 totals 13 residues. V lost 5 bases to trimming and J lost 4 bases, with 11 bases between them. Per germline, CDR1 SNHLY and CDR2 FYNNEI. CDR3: CASSLGRGETQYF. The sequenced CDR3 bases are TGTGCCAGCAGTTTGGGCAGGGGAGAGACC.

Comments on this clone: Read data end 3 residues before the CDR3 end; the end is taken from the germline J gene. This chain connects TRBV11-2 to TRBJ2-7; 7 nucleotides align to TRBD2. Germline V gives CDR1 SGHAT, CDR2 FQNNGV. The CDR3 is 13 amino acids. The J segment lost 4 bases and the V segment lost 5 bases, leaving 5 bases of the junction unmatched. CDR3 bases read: TGTGCCAGCAGCCCAGCGGGAAGGTACGAG. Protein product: CASSPAGRYE. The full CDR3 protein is CASSPAGRYEQYF.

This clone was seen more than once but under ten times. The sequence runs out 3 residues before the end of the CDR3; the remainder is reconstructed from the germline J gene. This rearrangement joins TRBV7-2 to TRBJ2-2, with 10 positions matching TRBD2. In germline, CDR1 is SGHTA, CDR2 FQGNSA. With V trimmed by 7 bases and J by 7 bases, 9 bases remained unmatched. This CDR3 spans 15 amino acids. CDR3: CASKVLAGDGGELFF. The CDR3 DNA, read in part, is TGTGCCAGCAAGGTCCTAGCGGGAGATGGCGGGGAG.

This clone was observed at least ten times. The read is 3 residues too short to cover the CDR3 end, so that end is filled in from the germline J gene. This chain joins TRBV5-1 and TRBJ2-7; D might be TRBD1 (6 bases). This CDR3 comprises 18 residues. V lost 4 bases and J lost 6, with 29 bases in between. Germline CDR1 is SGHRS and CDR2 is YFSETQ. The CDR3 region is CASSIVPRGLGALPEQYF. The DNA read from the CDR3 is TGCGCCAGCAGCATTGTCCCCCGAGGATTGGGGGCGTTACCCGAG.

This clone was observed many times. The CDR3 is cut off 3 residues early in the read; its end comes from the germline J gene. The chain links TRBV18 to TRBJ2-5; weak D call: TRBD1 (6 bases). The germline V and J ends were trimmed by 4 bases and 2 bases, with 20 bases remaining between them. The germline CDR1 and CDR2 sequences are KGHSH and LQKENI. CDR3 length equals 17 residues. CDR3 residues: CASSRNTGQQRQETQYF. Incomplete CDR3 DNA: TGTGCCAGCTCACGAAATACCGGACAGCAAAGACAAGAGACC.

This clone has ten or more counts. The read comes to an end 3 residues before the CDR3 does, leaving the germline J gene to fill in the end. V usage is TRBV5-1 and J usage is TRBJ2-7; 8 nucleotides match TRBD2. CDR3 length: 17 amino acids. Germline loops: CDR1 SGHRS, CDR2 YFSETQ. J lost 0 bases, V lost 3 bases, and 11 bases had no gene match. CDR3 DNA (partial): TGCGCCAGCAGCTCGGGGGGGGCCGGACGGCTCTCCTACGAG. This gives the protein CASSSGGAGRLSYE. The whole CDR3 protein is CASSSGGAGRLSYEQYF.

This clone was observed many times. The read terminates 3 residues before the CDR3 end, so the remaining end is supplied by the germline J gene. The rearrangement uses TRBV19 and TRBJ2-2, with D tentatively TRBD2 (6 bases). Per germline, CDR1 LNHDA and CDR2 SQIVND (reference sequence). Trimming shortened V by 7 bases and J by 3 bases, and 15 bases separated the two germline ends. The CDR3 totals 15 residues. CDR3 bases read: TGTGCCAGTACTTTTAGGAGGAGGGACACCGGGGAG. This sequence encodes CASTFRRRDTGE. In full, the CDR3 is CASTFRRRDTGELFF.

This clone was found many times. CDR3 DNA, as far as it was read: TGCAGTGCTAGAGATGACAAAACCAGCTACGAG. This codes for CSARDDKTSYE. The CDR3 reads in full as CSARDDKTSYEQYF. V and J are TRBV20-1 and TRBJ2-7, with no clear D. With the read ending 3 residues before the CDR3 end, the germline J gene is used to fill in that end. V lost 0 bases, J lost 3 bases, and 12 bases lay in between. This CDR3 comprises 14 residues. The germline V gene encodes CDR1 DFQATT and CDR2 SNEGSKA (reference sequence).

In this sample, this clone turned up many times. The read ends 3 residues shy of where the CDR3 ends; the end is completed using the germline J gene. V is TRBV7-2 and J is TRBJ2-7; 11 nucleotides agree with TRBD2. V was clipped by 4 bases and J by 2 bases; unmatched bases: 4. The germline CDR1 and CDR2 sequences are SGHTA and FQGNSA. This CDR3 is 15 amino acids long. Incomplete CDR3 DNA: TGTGCCAGCAGCTACCCGACTAGCGGGACCTACGAG. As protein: CASSYPTSGTYE. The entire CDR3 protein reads CASSYPTSGTYEQYF.

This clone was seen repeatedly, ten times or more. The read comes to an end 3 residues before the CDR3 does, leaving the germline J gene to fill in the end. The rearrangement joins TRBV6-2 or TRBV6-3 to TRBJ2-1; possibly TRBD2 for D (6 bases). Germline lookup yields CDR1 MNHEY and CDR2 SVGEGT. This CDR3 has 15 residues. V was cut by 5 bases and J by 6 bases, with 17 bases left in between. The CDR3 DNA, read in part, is TGTGCCAGCAGTCCCGGGACTGTTATGGTCAATGAG. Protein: CASSPGTVMVNE. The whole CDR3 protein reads CASSPGTVMVNEQFF.

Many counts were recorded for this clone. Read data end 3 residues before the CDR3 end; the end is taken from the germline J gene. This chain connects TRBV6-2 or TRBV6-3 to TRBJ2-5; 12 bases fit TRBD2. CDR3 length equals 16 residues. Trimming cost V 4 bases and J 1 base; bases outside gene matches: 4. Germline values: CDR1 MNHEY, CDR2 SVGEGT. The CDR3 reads CASSFPGLAGQETQYF. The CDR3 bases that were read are TGTGCCAGCAGTTTCCCGGGACTAGCGGGCCAAGAGACC.

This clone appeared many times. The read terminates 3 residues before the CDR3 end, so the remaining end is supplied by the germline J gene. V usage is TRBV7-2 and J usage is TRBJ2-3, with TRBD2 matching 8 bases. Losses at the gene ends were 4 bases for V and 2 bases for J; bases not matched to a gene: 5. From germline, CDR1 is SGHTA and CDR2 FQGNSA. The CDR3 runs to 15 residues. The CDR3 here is CASSSGLALTDTQYF. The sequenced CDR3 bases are TGTGCCAGCAGCTCCGGACTAGCCCTCACAGATACG.

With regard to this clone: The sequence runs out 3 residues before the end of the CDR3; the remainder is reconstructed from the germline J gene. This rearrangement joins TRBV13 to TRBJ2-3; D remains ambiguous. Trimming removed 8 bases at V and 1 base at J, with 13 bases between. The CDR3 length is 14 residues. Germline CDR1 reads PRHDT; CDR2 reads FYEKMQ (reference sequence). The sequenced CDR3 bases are TGTGCCAGCCAAGATGGGCTTCGCACAGATACG. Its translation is CASQDGLRTDT. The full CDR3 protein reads CASQDGLRTDTQYF.

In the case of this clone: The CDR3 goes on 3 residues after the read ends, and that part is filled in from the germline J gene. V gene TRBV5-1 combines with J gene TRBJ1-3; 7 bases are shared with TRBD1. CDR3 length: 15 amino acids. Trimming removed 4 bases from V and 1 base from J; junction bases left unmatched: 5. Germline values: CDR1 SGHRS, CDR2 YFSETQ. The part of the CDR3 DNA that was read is TGCGCCAGCAGCCGCGGGACAGAATCTGGAAACACC. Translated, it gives CASSRGTESGNT. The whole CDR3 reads CASSRGTESGNTIYF. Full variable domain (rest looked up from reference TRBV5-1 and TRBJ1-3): KAGVTQTPRYLIKTRGQQVTLSCSPISGHRSVSWYQQTPGQGLQFLFEYFSETQRNKGNFPGRFSGRQFSNSRSEMNVSTLELGDSALYLCASSRGTESGNTIYFGEGSWLTVV.